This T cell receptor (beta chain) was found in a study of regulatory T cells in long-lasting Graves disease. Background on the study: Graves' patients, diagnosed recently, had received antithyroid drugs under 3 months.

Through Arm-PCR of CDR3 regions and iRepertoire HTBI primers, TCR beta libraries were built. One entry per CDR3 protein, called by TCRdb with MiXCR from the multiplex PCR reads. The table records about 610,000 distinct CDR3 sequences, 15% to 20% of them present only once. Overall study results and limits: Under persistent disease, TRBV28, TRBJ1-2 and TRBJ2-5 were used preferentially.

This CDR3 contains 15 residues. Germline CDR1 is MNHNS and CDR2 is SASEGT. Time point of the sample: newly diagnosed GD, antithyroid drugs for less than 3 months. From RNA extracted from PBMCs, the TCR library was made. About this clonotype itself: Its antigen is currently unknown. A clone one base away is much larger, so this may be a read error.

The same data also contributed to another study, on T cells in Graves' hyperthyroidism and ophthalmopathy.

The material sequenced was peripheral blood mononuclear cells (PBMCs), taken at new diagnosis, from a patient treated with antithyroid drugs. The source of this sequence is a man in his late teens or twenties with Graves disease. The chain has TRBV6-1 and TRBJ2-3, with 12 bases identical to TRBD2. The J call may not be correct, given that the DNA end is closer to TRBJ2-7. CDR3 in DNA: TGTGCCAGCAGTCTGGGACTAGCGGGCTTCAATGAGCAGTACTTC. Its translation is CASSLGLAGFNEQYF.